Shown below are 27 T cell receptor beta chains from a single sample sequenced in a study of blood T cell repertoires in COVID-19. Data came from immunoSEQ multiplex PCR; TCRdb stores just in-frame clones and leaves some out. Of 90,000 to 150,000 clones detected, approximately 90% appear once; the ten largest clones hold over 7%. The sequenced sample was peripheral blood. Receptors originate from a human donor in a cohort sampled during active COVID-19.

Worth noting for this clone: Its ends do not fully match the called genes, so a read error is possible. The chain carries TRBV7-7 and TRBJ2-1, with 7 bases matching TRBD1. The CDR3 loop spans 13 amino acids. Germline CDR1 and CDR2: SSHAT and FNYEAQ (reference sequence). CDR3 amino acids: CASSQDRDNEQFF. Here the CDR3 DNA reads TGTGCTAGCAGCCAAGACAGGGACAATGAGCAGTTCTTC.

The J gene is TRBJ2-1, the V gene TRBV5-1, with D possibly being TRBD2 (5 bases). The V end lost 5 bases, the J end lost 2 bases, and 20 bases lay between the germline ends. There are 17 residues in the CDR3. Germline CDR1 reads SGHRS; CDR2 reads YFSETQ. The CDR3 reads CASSPIPPGTPYNEQFF. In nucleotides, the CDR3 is TGCGCCAGCAGTCCGATACCTCCGGGAACTCCCTACAATGAGCAGTTCTTC.

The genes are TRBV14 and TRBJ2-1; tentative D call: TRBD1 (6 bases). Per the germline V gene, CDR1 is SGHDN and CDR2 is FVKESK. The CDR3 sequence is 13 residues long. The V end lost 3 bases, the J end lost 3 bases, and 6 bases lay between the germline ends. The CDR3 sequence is CASSQGHYNEQFF. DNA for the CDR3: TGTGCCAGCAGCCAGGGACACTACAATGAGCAGTTCTTC.

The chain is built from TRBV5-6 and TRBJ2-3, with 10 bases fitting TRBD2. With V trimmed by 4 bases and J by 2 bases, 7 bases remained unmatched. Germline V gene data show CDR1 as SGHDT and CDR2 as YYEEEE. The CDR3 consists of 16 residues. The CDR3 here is CASSRGLAADTDTQYF. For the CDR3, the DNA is TGTGCCAGCAGCCGAGGACTAGCGGCTGACACAGATACGCAGTATTTT.

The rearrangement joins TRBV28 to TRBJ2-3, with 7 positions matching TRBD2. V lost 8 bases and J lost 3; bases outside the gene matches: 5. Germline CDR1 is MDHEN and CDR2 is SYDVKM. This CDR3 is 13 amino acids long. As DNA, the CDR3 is TGTGCCAGCGGGGCGGGAGATACAGATACGCAGTATTTT. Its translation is CASGAGDTDTQYF.

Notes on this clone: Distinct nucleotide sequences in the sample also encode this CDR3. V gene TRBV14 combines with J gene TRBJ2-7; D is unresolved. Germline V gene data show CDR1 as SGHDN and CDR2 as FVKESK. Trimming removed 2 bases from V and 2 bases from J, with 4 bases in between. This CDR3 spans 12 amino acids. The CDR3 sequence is CASSQLPYEQYF. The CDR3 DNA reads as TGTGCCAGCAGCCAACTCCCCTACGAGCAGTACTTC.

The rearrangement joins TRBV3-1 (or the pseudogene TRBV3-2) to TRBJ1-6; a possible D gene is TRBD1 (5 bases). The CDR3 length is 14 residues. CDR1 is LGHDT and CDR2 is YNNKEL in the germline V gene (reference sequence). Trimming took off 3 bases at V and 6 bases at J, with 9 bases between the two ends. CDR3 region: CASSHGGGNSPLHF. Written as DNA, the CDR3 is TGTGCCAGCAGCCACGGGGGGGGTAATTCACCCCTCCACTTT.

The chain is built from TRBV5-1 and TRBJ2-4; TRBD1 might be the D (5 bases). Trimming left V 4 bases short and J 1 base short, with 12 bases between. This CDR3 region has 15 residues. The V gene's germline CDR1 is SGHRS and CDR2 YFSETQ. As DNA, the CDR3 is TGCGCCAGCAGCAAAGGACAACGGGCCAAAAACATTCAGTACTTC. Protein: CASSKGQRAKNIQYF.

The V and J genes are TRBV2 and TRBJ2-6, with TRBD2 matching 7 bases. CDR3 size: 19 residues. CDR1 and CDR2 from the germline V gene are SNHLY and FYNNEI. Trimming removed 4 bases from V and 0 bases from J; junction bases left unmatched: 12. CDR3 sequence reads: CASSALREGGSSGANVLTF. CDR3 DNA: TGTGCCAGCAGTGCCTTGCGTGAGGGCGGGAGCTCTGGGGCCAACGTCCTGACTTTC.

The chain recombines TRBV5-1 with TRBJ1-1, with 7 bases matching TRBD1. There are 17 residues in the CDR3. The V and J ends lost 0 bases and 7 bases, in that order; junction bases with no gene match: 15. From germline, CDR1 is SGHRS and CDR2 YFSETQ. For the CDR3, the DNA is TGCGCCAGCAGCTTGGCTTTAGGGCCAGGGGGATTGGGTGAAGCTTTCTTT. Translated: CASSLALGPGGLGEAFF.

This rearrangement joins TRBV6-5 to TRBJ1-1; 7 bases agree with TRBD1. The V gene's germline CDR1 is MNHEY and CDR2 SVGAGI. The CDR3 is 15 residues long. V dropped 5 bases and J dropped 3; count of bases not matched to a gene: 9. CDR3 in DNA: TGTGCCAGCAGTACCCGACAGGGAGGCGACACTGAAGCTTTCTTT. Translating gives CASSTRQGGDTEAFF.

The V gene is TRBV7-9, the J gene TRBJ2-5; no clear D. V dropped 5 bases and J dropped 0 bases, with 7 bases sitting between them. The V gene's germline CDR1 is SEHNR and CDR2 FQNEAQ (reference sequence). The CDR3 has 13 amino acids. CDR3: CASSLRDQETQYF. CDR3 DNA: TGTGCCAGCAGCCTCCGCGACCAAGAGACCCAGTACTTC.

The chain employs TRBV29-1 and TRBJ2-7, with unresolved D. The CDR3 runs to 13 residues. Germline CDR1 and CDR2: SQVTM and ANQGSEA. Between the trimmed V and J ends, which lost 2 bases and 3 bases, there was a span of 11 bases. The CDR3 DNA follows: TGCAGCGTTGAATCGGCAGCGAGCTACGAGCAGTACTTC. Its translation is CSVESAASYEQYF.

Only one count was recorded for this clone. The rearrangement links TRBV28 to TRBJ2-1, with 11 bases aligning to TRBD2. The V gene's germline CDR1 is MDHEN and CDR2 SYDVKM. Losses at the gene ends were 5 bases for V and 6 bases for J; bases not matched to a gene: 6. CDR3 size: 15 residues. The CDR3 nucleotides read TGTGCCAGCAGTACCGGGACTAGCGGCAGCAATGAGCAGTTCTTC. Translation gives CASSTGTSGSNEQFF.

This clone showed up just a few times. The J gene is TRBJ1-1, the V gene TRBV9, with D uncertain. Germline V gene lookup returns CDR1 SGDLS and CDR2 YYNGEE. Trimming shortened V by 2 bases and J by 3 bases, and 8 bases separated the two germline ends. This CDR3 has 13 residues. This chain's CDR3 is CASSVGPDTEAFF. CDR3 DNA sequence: TGTGCCAGCAGCGTGGGCCCTGACACTGAAGCTTTCTTT.

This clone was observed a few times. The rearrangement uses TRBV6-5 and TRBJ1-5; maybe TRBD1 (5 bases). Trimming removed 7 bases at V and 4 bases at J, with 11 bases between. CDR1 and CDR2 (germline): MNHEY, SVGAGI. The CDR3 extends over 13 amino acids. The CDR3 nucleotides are TGTGCCAGCAATCGGGCAGGGAATCAGCCCCAGCATTTT. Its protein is CASNRAGNQPQHF.

The DNA of the CDR3 is TGTGCCAGCAGACCCGGGACTACGGAGACCCAGTACTTC. Protein product: CASRPGTTETQYF. The chain couples TRBV3-1 (or the pseudogene TRBV3-2) to TRBJ2-5, with 7 bases that match TRBD2. Trimming took 6 bases from V and 5 from J; bases not matched to a gene: 6. Germline V CDR1 and CDR2: LGHDT, YNNKEL (reference sequence). The CDR3 runs to 13 residues.

The CDR3 here is CASSRGLAESTDTQYF. For the CDR3, the DNA is TGTGCCAGCAGCCGAGGACTAGCGGAGAGCACAGATACGCAGTATTTT. The chain couples TRBV5-4 to TRBJ2-3; 10 bases match TRBD2. Germline-derived CDR1 and CDR2 are SGHNT and YYREEE (reference sequence). The CDR3 is 16 residues long. Germline trimming cut 4 bases from V and 0 bases from J; bases unmatched to any gene: 5.

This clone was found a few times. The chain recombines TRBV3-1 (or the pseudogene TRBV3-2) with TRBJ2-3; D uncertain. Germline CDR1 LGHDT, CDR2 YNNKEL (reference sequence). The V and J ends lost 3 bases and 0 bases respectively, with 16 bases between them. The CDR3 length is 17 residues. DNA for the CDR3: TGTGCCAGCAGCCATCCCCCTGACTCTATCAGCACAGATACGCAGTATTTT. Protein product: CASSHPPDSISTDTQYF.

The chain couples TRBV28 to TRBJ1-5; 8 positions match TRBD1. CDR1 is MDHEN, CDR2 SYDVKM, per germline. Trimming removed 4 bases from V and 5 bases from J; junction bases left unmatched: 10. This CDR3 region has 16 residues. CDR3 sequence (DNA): TGTGCCAGCAGTTCGTGGCAGGGGGCAAAAGATCAGCCCCAGCATTTT. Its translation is CASSSWQGAKDQPQHF.

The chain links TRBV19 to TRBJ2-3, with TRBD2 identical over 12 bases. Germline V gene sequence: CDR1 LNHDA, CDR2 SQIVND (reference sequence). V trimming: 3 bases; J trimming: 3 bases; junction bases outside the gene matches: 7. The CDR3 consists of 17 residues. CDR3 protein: CASSMVPTSGGTDTQYF. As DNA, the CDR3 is TGTGCCAGTAGTATGGTCCCGACTAGCGGGGGTACAGATACGCAGTATTTT. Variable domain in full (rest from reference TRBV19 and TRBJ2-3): DGGITQSPKYLFRKEGQNVTLSCEQNLNHDAMYWYRQDPGQGLRLIYYSQIVNDFQKGDIAEGYSVSREKKESFPLTVTSAQKNPTAFYLCASSMVPTSGGTDTQYFGPGTRLTVL.

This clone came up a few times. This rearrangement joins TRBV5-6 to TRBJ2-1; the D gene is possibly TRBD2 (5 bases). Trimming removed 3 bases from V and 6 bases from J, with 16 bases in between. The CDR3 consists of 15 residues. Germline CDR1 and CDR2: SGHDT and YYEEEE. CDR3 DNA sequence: TGTGCCAGCAGCTGGGATCTGAGCGGAGCCAATGAGCAGTTCTTC. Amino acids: CASSWDLSGANEQFF.

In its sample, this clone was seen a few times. This chain's CDR3 is CASRTTANTEAFF. The CDR3 bases are TGTGCCAGCAGGACAACAGCGAACACTGAAGCTTTCTTT. The chain has TRBV2 and TRBJ1-1; D remains unclear. The germline V and J ends were trimmed by 6 bases and 1 base, with 9 bases remaining between them. The CDR3 is made up of 13 amino acids. Looked up from germline, CDR1 is SNHLY and CDR2 is FYNNEI.

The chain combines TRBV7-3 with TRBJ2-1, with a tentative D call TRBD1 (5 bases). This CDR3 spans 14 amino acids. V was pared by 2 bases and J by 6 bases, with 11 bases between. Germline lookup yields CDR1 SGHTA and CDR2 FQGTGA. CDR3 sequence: CASSLGSGSNEQFF. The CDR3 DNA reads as TGTGCCAGCAGCTTAGGCTCAGGGTCCAATGAGCAGTTCTTC.

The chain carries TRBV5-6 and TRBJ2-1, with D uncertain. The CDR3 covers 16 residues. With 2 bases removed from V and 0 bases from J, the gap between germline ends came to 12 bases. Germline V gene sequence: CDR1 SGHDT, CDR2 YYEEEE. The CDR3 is CASSFLQPASYNEQFF. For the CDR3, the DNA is TGTGCCAGCAGCTTTCTACAGCCTGCCTCCTACAATGAGCAGTTCTTC.

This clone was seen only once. CDR3 sequence: CASSSTGGYEQYF. CDR3 nucleotides: TGTGCCAGCAGCTCCACAGGGGGCTACGAGCAGTACTTC. The J gene is TRBJ2-7, the V gene TRBV7-3; 8 bases match TRBD1. The V segment lost 4 bases and the J segment 3 bases; nucleotides outside the gene matches: 2. Germline lookup yields CDR1 SGHTA and CDR2 FQGTGA. This CDR3 comprises 13 residues.

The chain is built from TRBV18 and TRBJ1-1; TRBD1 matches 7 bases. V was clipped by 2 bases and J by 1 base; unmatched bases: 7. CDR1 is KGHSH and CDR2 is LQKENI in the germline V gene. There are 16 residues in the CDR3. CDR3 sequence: CASSPALGTANTEAFF. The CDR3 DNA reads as TGTGCCAGCTCACCAGCGTTGGGGACAGCGAACACTGAAGCTTTCTTT.